Below, 29 T cell receptor beta chains from the same sample are listed, as sequenced in a study of beta chain features in type 1 diabetes. Expressed TCRB transcripts were sequenced, since all the RNA that had been isolated was reverse transcribed. Repertoires were generated with immunoSEQ multiplex PCR, while TCRdb's copy carries only in-frame clones and drops some. Among around 340,000 clones listed, 7.5% to 9% were seen once. Sequencing was done on a sample of central memory CD4+ T cells from blood. These receptors were taken from a woman between 18 and 30 years old in good health.

CDR3 DNA: TGTGCCAGCAAGGGACAGGTGGTAAACGAGCAGTACTTC. It specifies CASKGQVVNEQYF. The genes are TRBV28 and TRBJ2-7, with TRBD1 matching over 8 bases. The CDR3 has 13 residues. V was clipped by 7 bases and J by 5 bases; unmatched bases: 7. CDR1 is MDHEN, CDR2 SYDVKM, per germline.

This clone was observed a handful of times. The chain couples TRBV28 to TRBJ1-3; D is unclear. The CDR3 sequence is 11 residues long. The V and J ends lost 2 bases and 8 bases respectively, with 4 bases between them. Germline values: CDR1 MDHEN, CDR2 SYDVKM. CDR3 bases: TGTGCCAGCAGTTTAAAGCACACCATATATTTT. It is translated as CASSLKHTIYF.

Only a few counts were recorded for this clone. The chain joins TRBV5-1 to TRBJ1-5; unclear D gene. Germline assignment: CDR1 SGHRS and CDR2 YFSETQ. V was clipped by 0 bases and J by 0 bases, with 4 bases between them. This CDR3 comprises 14 residues. CDR3 nucleotide sequence: TGCGCCAGCAGCTTGGGGGTTAGCAATCAGCCCCAGCATTTT. This translates into CASSLGVSNQPQHF.

The rearrangement links TRBV29-1 to TRBJ2-1; D is unclear. Trimming removed 5 bases at V and 3 bases at J, with 14 bases between. Germline loops: CDR1 SQVTM, CDR2 ANQGSEA. The CDR3 spans 14 residues. CDR3 sequence reads: CSVSRQGNYNEQFF. CDR3 DNA sequence: TGCAGCGTTTCACGGCAAGGAAACTACAATGAGCAGTTCTTC.

This clone was found a few times. This chain uses TRBV6-5 with TRBJ2-5; 12 bases agree with TRBD2. The CDR3 is 15 amino acids. V trimming: 5 bases; J trimming: 4 bases; junction bases outside the gene matches: 5. Germline CDR1 is MNHEY and CDR2 is SVGAGI. CDR3 residues: CASSGTSGRLETQYF. DNA of the CDR3: TGTGCCAGCAGTGGGACTAGCGGGCGTTTAGAGACCCAGTACTTC.

This clone has a count of ten or more. Other DNA sequences of this sample code for an identical CDR3. The rearrangement joins TRBV7-2 to TRBJ2-7; D perhaps matches TRBD2 (5 bases). The CDR3 has 12 amino acids. V was cut by 1 base and J by 6 bases, with 7 bases left in between. Germline CDR1 reads SGHTA; CDR2 reads FQGNSA. CDR3 nucleotide sequence: TGTGCCAGCAGCTTAGGGAGGAGCGAGCAGTACTTC. This translates into CASSLGRSEQYF.

The gene calls are TRBV18 and TRBJ1-1; weak D call: TRBD1 (6 bases). Germline CDR1 KGHSH, CDR2 LQKENI. V was trimmed by 4 bases and J by 4 bases, leaving 13 bases between them. The CDR3 totals 14 residues. The CDR3 region is CASSQQQGLTEAFF. The CDR3 DNA reads TGTGCCAGCTCACAACAACAGGGACTCACTGAAGCTTTCTTT.

V gene TRBV7-2 combines with J gene TRBJ2-7; the match to TRBD1 covers 12 bases. CDR1 and CDR2 (germline): SGHTA, FQGNSA. This CDR3 is built from 14 residues. V lost 5 bases and J lost 12; bases outside the gene matches: 11. CDR3 sequence (DNA): TGTGCCAGCAGCCCGGGACAGGGGGCGTCTCCACGGTACTTC. It yields the protein CASSPGQGASPRYF.

This clone was observed at least ten times. Other DNA sequences in the sample encode the same CDR3. The chain joins TRBV7-2 to TRBJ2-1; possible D gene TRBD1, 6 bases. The germline V gene has CDR1 SGHTA and CDR2 FQGNSA. This CDR3 is built from 14 residues. V lost 2 bases, J lost 8 bases, and 13 bases lay in between. The CDR3 here is CASSLWAGDYEQFF. The CDR3 bases are TGTGCCAGCAGCTTATGGGCAGGGGATTATGAGCAGTTCTTC.

This clone turned up a few times. This chain uses TRBV18 with TRBJ2-5; D may be TRBD1 (6 bases). V was trimmed by 3 bases and J by 5 bases, leaving 16 bases between them. This CDR3 contains 15 residues. Germline V gene lookup returns CDR1 KGHSH and CDR2 LQKENI. The CDR3 here is CASSPALTGRETQYF. CDR3 coding DNA: TGTGCCAGCTCACCTGCCCTTACAGGGCGCGAGACCCAGTACTTC. Full variable domain (missing parts from reference TRBV18 and TRBJ2-5): NAGVMQNPRHLVRRRGQEARLRCSPMKGHSHVYWYRQLPEEGLKFMVYLQKENIIDESGMPKERFSAEFPKEGPSILRIQQVVRGDSAAYFCASSPALTGRETQYFGPGTRLLVL.

This clone was recorded a few times. The rearrangement uses TRBV10-3 and TRBJ1-1; TRBD1 matches at 8 bases. The CDR3 totals 14 residues. Germline V lookup: CDR1 ENHRY, CDR2 SYGVKD. With V trimmed by 5 bases and J by 5 bases, 7 bases remained unmatched. Here the CDR3 DNA reads TGTGCCATCAGTTCATGGGGACAGGTAACTGAAGCTTTCTTT. Translated, it gives CAISSWGQVTEAFF.

Comments on this clone: One junction end does not reproduce the germline sequence, and a read error may be involved. V usage is TRBV4-2 and J usage is TRBJ2-7; 8 bases are a match to TRBD2. The CDR3 extends over 13 amino acids. Germline V gene sequence: CDR1 LGHNA, CDR2 YNFKEQ. In nucleotides, the CDR3 is TGTGCCAGCAGCCAAGAGGGAGCGGGAGCCCCTTGGTTC. It is translated as CASSQEGAGAPWF.

Many counts were recorded for this clone. The J gene is TRBJ2-7, the V gene TRBV5-1; no clear D gene. From germline, CDR1 is SGHRS and CDR2 YFSETQ. Deletions cut 0 bases from V and 0 bases from J, with 7 bases between. The CDR3 is made up of 14 amino acids. CDR3 residues: CASSLVPGSYEQYF. As DNA, the CDR3 is TGCGCCAGCAGCTTGGTTCCAGGCTCCTACGAGCAGTACTTC.

This clone was detected only a few times. The rearrangement links TRBV7-2 to TRBJ2-7; maybe TRBD2 (5 bases). Trimming cost V 5 bases and J 0 bases, with 14 bases left between them. The CDR3 runs 15 residues. Germline CDR1 is SGHTA and CDR2 is FQGNSA. The CDR3 nucleotides read TGTGCCAGCAGCCGTCTAGCCTTTAGCTCCTACGAGCAGTACTTC. Translated: CASSRLAFSSYEQYF. Variable domain in full (rest from reference TRBV7-2 and TRBJ2-7): GAGVSQSPSNKVTEKGKDVELRCDPISGHTALYWYRQSLGQGLEFLIYFQGNSAPDKSGLPSDRFSAERTGGSVSTLTIQRTQQEDSAVYLCASSRLAFSSYEQYFGPGTRLTVT.

This clone has a handful of counts. The chain joins TRBV7-2 to TRBJ2-3; TRBD1 aligns across 8 bases. The CDR3 contains 14 residues. The V gene end was trimmed by 6 bases and the J gene end by 2 bases; junction bases not matched to a gene: 4. Per the germline V gene, CDR1 is SGHTA and CDR2 is FQGNSA. CDR3 sequence: CASRSQGATDTQYF. The CDR3 DNA reads TGTGCCAGCAGAAGCCAGGGGGCCACAGATACGCAGTATTTT.

In this sample, this clone turned up a few times. The V call is TRBV7-2, the J call TRBJ2-1, with TRBD2 matching 12 bases. Germline V lookup: CDR1 SGHTA, CDR2 FQGNSA. This CDR3 is 15 amino acids long. With 5 bases clipped from V and 6 bases from J, the junction kept 5 bases outside the gene matches. The CDR3 sequence: CASSKLAGGANEQFF. CDR3 nucleotide sequence: TGTGCCAGCAGCAAACTAGCGGGAGGCGCCAATGAGCAGTTCTTC.

This clone turned up a few times. The J gene is TRBJ1-1, the V gene TRBV7-2; D remains ambiguous. The CDR3 is made up of 12 amino acids. Between the trimmed V and J ends, which lost 5 bases and 7 bases, there was a span of 11 bases. Germline-derived CDR1 and CDR2 are SGHTA and FQGNSA. Here the CDR3 DNA reads TGTGCCAGCAGCCTGACCAGGAATGAAGCTTTCTTT. Translated: CASSLTRNEAFF.

In the case of this clone: Other DNA sequences in this sample translate to the same CDR3. The chain combines TRBV4-2 with TRBJ2-5; D is possibly TRBD2 (5 bases). The germline V and J ends were trimmed by 4 bases and 2 bases, with 11 bases remaining between them. There are 14 residues in the CDR3. The germline V gene has CDR1 LGHNA and CDR2 YNFKEQ. The DNA for the CDR3 is TGTGCCAGCAGCCCCGCAACTAGTCAAGAGACCCAGTACTTC. This encodes CASSPATSQETQYF.

This rearrangement joins TRBV4-2 to TRBJ2-7; 10 bases match TRBD2. This CDR3 contains 17 residues. CDR1 and CDR2 (germline): LGHNA, YNFKEQ. V lost 5 bases to trimming and J lost 2 bases; unmatched junction nucleotides: 12. CDR3 DNA: TGTGCCAGCAGCGCCAGATCCGGGACTAGCGAAACCTACGAGCAGTACTTC. Protein product: CASSARSGTSETYEQYF.

The chain couples TRBV29-1 to TRBJ1-2; 7 positions agree with TRBD1. The V and J ends lost 5 bases and 4 bases, in that order; junction bases with no gene match: 10. Germline CDR1 and CDR2: SQVTM and ANQGSEA. This CDR3 spans 14 amino acids. The CDR3, as DNA: TGCAGCGTTAGTGTTGGGACAGCTTCCTATGGCTACACCTTC. Its translation: CSVSVGTASYGYTF.

The table lists this clone with a few counts. This chain uses TRBV4-3 with TRBJ2-5, with D possibly TRBD1 on 5 matching bases. CDR1 and CDR2 from the germline V gene are LGHNA and YSLEER. There are 13 residues in the CDR3. Between the trimmed V and J ends, which lost 4 bases and 4 bases, there was a span of 10 bases. CDR3 amino acids: CASSLTARETQYF. The DNA for the CDR3 is TGCGCCAGCAGCCTGACAGCGCGAGAGACCCAGTACTTC.

This clone was detected only a few times. The V gene is TRBV10-3, the J gene TRBJ2-7; D uncertain. V gave up 4 bases and J gave up 2 bases, with 6 bases separating them. CDR1 is ENHRY, CDR2 SYGVKD, per germline. The CDR3 spans 12 residues. This chain's CDR3 is CAISGTPYEQYF. CDR3 in DNA: TGTGCCATCAGTGGGACCCCCTACGAGCAGTACTTC.

V is TRBV2 and J is TRBJ1-5; no clear D. CDR1 is SNHLY and CDR2 is FYNNEI in the germline V gene. The length of the CDR3 is 14 residues. V was cut by 2 bases and J by 4 bases, with 9 bases left in between. DNA for the CDR3: TGTGCCAGCAGTGAACAGCAGCCTAATCAGCCCCAGCATTTT. Protein: CASSEQQPNQPQHF.

The chain recombines TRBV7-2 with TRBJ1-5; D unclear. Germline V CDR1 and CDR2: SGHTA, FQGNSA. The CDR3 has 13 residues. Trimming shortened V by 1 base and J by 4 bases, and 5 bases separated the two germline ends. CDR3 in DNA: TGTGCCAGCAGCTTAGGATTGAATCAGCCCCAGCATTTT. It codes for CASSLGLNQPQHF.

This clone was seen only a few times. The CDR3 spells CASRTGGSSGEQYF. The CDR3 DNA follows: TGCGCCAGCAGGACCGGCGGGAGCTCTGGGGAGCAGTACTTC. The rearrangement uses TRBV5-1 and TRBJ2-7; 7 bases are a match to TRBD2. Looked up from germline, CDR1 is SGHRS and CDR2 is YFSETQ. Trimming removed 5 bases from V and 7 bases from J; junction bases left unmatched: 12. The CDR3 contains 14 residues.

This clone came up a few times. This chain links TRBV7-3 with TRBJ2-1; 11 nucleotides agree with TRBD2. The CDR3 has 16 amino acids. J lost 4 bases, V lost 4 bases, and 6 bases had no gene match. Germline V CDR1 and CDR2: SGHTA, FQGTGA. The CDR3 DNA reads TGTGCCAGCAGCTGGGAGGGACTAGCGGTTTACAATGAGCAGTTCTTC. Its translation is CASSWEGLAVYNEQFF.

This clone showed up many times. The chain carries TRBV9 and TRBJ2-3, with 7 bases aligning to TRBD2. J lost 4 bases, V lost 0 bases, and 8 bases had no gene match. Germline V gives CDR1 SGDLS, CDR2 YYNGEE. This CDR3 has 16 residues. The CDR3 sequence is CASSVDGAGRADTQYF. The CDR3, as DNA: TGTGCCAGCAGCGTAGACGGAGCGGGACGGGCAGATACGCAGTATTTT.

This clone showed up just a few times. This chain uses TRBV28 with TRBJ1-2; possible D gene TRBD1, 6 bases. The CDR3 is made up of 13 amino acids. Germline values: CDR1 MDHEN, CDR2 SYDVKM. With 3 bases removed from V and 6 bases from J, the gap between germline ends came to 11 bases. The CDR3 region is CASSFSGTNGYTF. The CDR3 DNA is TGTGCCAGCAGTTTCTCCGGGACAAATGGCTACACCTTC.

This rearrangement joins TRBV5-1 to TRBJ2-1, with D possibly called TRBD1 or TRBD2 (5 bases each). CDR1 is SGHRS and CDR2 is YFSETQ in the germline V gene. V was cut by 4 bases and J by 9 bases, with 20 bases left in between. The CDR3 runs to 15 residues. The CDR3 region is CASSNRDLVRSEQFF. The CDR3 nucleotides read TGCGCCAGCAGCAACCGGGACCTGGTTCGGAGTGAGCAGTTCTTC. Filled out from reference TRBV5-1 and TRBJ2-1, the complete variable domain reads KAGVTQTPRYLIKTRGQQVTLSCSPISGHRSVSWYQQTPGQGLQFLFEYFSETQRNKGNFPGRFSGRQFSNSRSEMNVSTLELGDSALYLCASSNRDLVRSEQFFGPGTRLTVL.